Listed here is a single TCR beta chain. Original data processing: For nucleated cells, counts were estimated from reference gene primer amplification. The repertoire was sequenced with immunoSEQ multiplex PCR; TCRdb's copy has only in-frame clones and lacks some. For V, J and clone size, that table is used; D and trimming come from the DNA. Found here are about 210,000 clones, more than 75% of them singletons; the top ten hold about 5%. This specimen belongs to a study of blood T cell repertoires in COVID-19. The V gene's germline CDR1 is GTSNPN and CDR2 SVGIG (reference sequence). J gave up 1 base and V 2 bases, and 5 bases lay outside the gene matches. This CDR3 has 15 amino acids.

The rearrangement uses TRBV30 and TRBJ2-1, with TRBD2 identical over 7 bases. The receptor was derived from a woman between 65 and 79 years old with COVID-19, enrolled during active disease. The sample taken for sequencing was peripheral blood. The CDR3 nucleotides are TGTGCCTGGAGTAGAAGGGAGGGATCCTACAATGAGCAGTTCTTC. Amino acids: CAWSRREGSYNEQFF.